The T cell receptor (beta chain) under discussion was sequenced for a study of blood T cells in healthy people across ages (dated by TCRdb to 2013 to 2016). Describing the broader study: In model experiments, roughly one uniquely barcoded TCR beta cDNA molecule per two T cells was captured by template switching. To avoid experimental bias, donors of different ages were distributed randomly across sequencing lanes. The donors were divided into four age groups: young (average around 15 years), middle-aged (about 41), aged (under 70) and long-lived (around 80). Age-related changes in TCR beta repertoire diversity were measured in the study by deep sequencing normalized with unique cDNA molecular identifiers. The study analyzed two additional independent replicas of 1 million unique cDNA reads from the same blood draw for two donors, one aged 18 to 30 and one aged 80 or older. Overall results and qualifications from the work: The percentage of naive T cells measured by flow cytometry correlated strongly with observed TCR beta diversity. Estimates of total diversity from one million sequenced T cells were regarded as lower bounds and underestimates. Conclusive comparison of naive and antigen-experienced compartments was prevented by the profiling of bulk unsorted PBMCs. Because donor CMV infection status was unknown, age-related changes in expanded clonotypes were potentially confounded. As age increased, observed TCR beta diversity per million T cells dropped in a roughly linear way, and a significant reduction was already evident by age around 41. The long-lived group showed more naive CD4+ T cells, fewer expanded clones and increased TCR diversity than the aged group, suggesting age selection.

Including the terminal cysteine and phenylalanine, the CDR3 comprises 15 residues. This entry keeps only the CDR3 DNA: 45 bases, framed from base 1. CDR1 and CDR2 were assigned from the germline V gene (reference sequence) as MNHEY and SMNVEV. Trimming removed 8 bases from V and 1 base from J; the gene matches leave 7 bases unexplained. Notes on this clonotype: The specificity of this receptor is unknown. No much larger clone is present one base from it, and per-base qualities are unavailable.

Library preparation was by 5' RACE. The instrument was an Illumina HiSeq 2500. A second PCR of roughly 7 to 11 cycles was performed with a sample-barcoded 5' primer and a J-beta primer mix. A unique molecular identifier was introduced onto each TCR beta cDNA molecule by a template-switch 5' adaptor carrying 12 random nucleotides. At least 2.5 million CDR3-containing paired-end reads were obtained from each sample. All of the RNA was converted into first-strand cDNA using the Mint cDNA synthesis kit, with a TRBC-specific oligonucleotide serving as the primer. After uracil-DNA glycosylase treatment, a first 18-cycle PCR used universal primers M1SS and BC2_uni_R on all cDNA. The authors' analysis ran thus. For normalization, 1 million high-quality reads, each with a distinct molecular identifier, were randomly selected from each sample. Instead of being binned into consensus sequences, reads with shared molecular identifiers were discarded. MiTCR, set to a Q25 quality threshold and the strictest error-elimination algorithm, was used for CDR3 identification, clonotype clustering and error correction. Lower-bound total TCR beta diversity was estimated with a nonparametric unseen species model using Euler transformation. Using fastp trimming at Q25 and MiXCR clonotype assembly, TCRdb reanalyzed the public sequencing data and kept in-frame beta chains. Each CDR3 protein appears once, grouped with its most common genes and DNA. It is TCRdb's table, rather than the study itself, that gives the V and J calls and clone size. Recorded for this sample are 650,000 to 1,000,000 distinct CDR3 sequences; about 34% of them occurred a single time. The ten biggest clones cover roughly 13% of the sample.

The donors were roughly 40 Caucasian individuals from Russia, aged roughly 6 to 100 years, who were systemically healthy. Each donor gave 8 to 10 milliliters of peripheral blood, drawn into EDTA-treated Vacutainer tubes. Ficoll-Paque density-gradient centrifugation was used to isolate PBMCs, with at least 6.5 million per sample. Total RNA, at least 6 micrograms per sample, was extracted from PBMCs with Trizol reagent. The percentages of naive CD45RAhigh/CD27high T cells were determined by flow cytometry on a PBMC aliquot from every donor. Material for sequencing was blood. The chain is encoded by TRBV27 joined to TRBJ2-5; TRBD2 lines up with 10 middle nucleotides. The receptor was isolated from a man aged 18 to 30 in good health. The base sequence is TGTGCCAGCGCAGAGGGACTAGCGACCCAAGAGACCCAGTACTTC. Protein translation: CASAEGLATQETQYF.